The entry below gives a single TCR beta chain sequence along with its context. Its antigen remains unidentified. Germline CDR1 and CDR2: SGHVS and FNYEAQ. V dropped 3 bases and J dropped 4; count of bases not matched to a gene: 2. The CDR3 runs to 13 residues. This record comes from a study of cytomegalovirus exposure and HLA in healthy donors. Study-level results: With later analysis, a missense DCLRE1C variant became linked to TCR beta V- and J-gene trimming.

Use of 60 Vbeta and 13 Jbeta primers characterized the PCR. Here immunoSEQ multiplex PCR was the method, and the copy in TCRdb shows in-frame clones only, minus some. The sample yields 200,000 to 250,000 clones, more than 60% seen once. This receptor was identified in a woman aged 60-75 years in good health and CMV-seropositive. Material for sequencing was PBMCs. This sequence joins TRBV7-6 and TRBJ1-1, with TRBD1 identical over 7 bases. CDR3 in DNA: TGTGCCAGCAGCTTTGGGACAGCCACTGAAGCTTTCTTT. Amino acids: CASSFGTATEAFF.